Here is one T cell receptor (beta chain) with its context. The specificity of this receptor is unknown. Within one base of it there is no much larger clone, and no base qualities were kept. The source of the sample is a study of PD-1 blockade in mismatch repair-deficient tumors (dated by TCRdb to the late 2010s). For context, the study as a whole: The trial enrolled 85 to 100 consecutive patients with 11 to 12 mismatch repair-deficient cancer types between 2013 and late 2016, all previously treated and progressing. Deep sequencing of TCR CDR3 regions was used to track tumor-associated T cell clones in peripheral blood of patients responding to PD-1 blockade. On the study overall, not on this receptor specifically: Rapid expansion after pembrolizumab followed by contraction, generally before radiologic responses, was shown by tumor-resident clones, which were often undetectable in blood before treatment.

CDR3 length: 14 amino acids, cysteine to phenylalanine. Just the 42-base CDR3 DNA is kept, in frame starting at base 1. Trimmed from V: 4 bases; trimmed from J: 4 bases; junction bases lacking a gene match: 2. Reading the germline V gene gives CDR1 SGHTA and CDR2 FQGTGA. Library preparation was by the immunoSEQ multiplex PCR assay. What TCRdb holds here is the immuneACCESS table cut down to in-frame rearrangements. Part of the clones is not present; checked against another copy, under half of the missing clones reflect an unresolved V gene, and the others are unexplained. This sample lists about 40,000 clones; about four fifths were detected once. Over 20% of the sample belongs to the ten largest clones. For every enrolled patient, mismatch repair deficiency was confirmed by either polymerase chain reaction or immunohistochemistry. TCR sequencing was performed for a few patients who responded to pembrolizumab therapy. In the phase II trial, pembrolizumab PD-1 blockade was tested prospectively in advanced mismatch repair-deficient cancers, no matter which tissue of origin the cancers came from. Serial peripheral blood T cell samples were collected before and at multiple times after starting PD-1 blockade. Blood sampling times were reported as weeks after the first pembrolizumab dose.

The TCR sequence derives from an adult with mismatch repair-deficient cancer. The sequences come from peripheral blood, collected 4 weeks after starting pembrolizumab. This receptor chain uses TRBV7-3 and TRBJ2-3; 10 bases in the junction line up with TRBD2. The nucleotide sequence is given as TGTGCCAGCAGCTACAGCGGGAGGGCAGATACGCAGTATTTT. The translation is CASSYSGRADTQYF.